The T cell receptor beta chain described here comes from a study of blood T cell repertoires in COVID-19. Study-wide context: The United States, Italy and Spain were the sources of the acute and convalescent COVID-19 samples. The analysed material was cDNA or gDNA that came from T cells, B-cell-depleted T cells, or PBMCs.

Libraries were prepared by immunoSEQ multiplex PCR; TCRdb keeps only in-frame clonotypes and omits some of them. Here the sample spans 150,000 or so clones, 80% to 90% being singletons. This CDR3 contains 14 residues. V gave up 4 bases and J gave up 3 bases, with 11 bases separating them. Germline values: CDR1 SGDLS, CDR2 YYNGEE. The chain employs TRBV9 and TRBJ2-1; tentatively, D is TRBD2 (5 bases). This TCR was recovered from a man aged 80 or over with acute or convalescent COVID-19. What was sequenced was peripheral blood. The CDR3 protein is CASSPRTFYNEQFF. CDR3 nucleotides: TGTGCCAGCAGCCCAAGGACTTTCTACAATGAGCAGTTCTTC.